This paragraph reports one T cell receptor beta chain. The antigen it binds to is not known. These data belong to a study of alternative splicing in chronic myeloid leukemia remission (dated by TCRdb to about 2020). The study in broad terms: RNA sequencing was used to profile peripheral blood taken from chronic-phase CML patients both at diagnosis and at remission, and those profiles were then compared against healthy donors. The RESIST (imatinib), ENESTxtnd (nilotinib) and PINNACLE (nilotinib plus pegylated interferon) trials supplied 10 or so diagnostic specimens along with matched remission specimens. The median age was roughly 49 years at diagnosis and 56 to 70 at remission, while healthy controls had a median age of roughly 37. Trial diagnostic specimens were total leukocytes from peripheral blood collected in EDTA. The French Persistem study supplied nine CML samples, of which seven were diagnostic and two were matched remission samples. Female/male counts were 11/5 for diagnosis samples, 8/3 for remission samples and 2/4 for controls. For diagnosis, remission and control samples alike, total RNA was extracted from peripheral blood mononuclear cells using Trizol.

The sample's time point, from its label and the paper: chronic-phase CML before TKI therapy (screening/day 1). Sixteen CML patients made up the patient cohort, and matched post-remission samples were obtained for some of these patients. Libraries were made using bulk RNA-seq. The TruSeq Stranded RNA sample prep kit was used to generate libraries of poly-A-enriched mRNA from an input of 1 ug total RNA. Paired-end sequencing was performed on a HiSeq 2500, with each sample sequenced in triplicate. RNA-seq read length was 125 nucleotides per mate. The paper's processing steps were these. Reads were trimmed and aligned to hg38 using STAR v2.7, and quality control was done with FASTQC, RSeQC and multiqc. Salmon 0.14.1 was used to quantify gene expression levels as transcripts per million (TPM). Principal component analysis suggested that transcriptomic profiles were not driven by trial, library batch, sequencing batch, treatment regimen or sex. TCRdb reprocessed the reads and assigns one entry to each CDR3 protein sequence, leaving out DNA. TCRdb assigned the V and J calls; the authors' analysis was not used. This sample's table lists approximately 70 distinct CDR3 sequences.

Reading the germline V gene gives CDR1 SGHRS and CDR2 YFSETQ. The CDR3, from cysteine to phenylalanine, totals 14 residues. The DNA sequence is not available. Study-wide findings and limitations: At remission, blood cell composition was reshaped to resemble that of the lymphoid cell-enriched normal controls. Strong differences in blood cell composition were observed between timepoints, with a shift from myeloid progenitor enrichment at diagnosis to mature lymphoid enrichment at remission.

The receptor was derived from an adult with chronic myeloid leukemia. The chain is made from TRBV5-1 and TRBJ1-3. The material sequenced was PBMCs or total blood leukocytes (not recorded which), taken at diagnosis. For the CDR3, the sequence is CASSLEQSGNTIYF.